The T cell receptor (beta chain) described here comes from a study of radiation and T cells in renal cell carcinoma. As regards this clone: Antigen unknown.

Sequencing used immunoSEQ multiplex PCR; TCRdb keeps in-frame clones, though not all of them. The sample contains about 140,000 clones, 86% of which appear only once. V was pared by 1 base and J by 4 bases, with 14 bases between. The CDR3 sequence is 16 residues long. CDR1 is MDHEN, CDR2 SYDVKM, per germline. The time point is: blood 4 weeks post-SBRT, at nephrectomy. Treatment specified: 15 Gy SBRT to primary tumor, nephrectomy 4 weeks later. General study results and limits: In blood, top tumor clones expanded by 2 weeks, shrinking by 4.

The clonotype originates from a woman between 45 and 65 years old with renal cell carcinoma. The chain couples TRBV28 to TRBJ2-1; D is perhaps TRBD2 (7 bases). Sequencing used blood, obtained from a patient whose treatment included radiotherapy and nephrectomy. The CDR3 loop is CASSLLEGGAYNEQFF. The CDR3 bases are TGTGCCAGCAGTTTATTGGAGGGGGGGGCGTACAATGAGCAGTTCTTC.